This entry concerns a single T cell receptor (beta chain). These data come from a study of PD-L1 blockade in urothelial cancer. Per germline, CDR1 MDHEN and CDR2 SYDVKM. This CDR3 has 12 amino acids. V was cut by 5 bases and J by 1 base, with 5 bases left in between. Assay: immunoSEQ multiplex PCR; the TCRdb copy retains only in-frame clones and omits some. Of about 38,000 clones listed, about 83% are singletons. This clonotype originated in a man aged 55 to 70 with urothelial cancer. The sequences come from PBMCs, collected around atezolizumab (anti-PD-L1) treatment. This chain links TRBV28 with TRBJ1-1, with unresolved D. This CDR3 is CASSLWNTEAFF. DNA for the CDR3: TGTGCCAGCAGTCTTTGGAACACTGAAGCTTTCTTT.